A single sample is the source of the 24 T cell receptor beta chains below, sequenced in a study of control samples from healthy donors and cancer patients. TCRdb's copy holds only in-frame clones and misses some; the assay was immunoSEQ multiplex PCR. The table records 25,000 or so clones, approximately 85% of them present only once. The sequencing sample was made of PBMCs. The source of these receptors is a woman in her fifties or sixties with head and neck cancer.

V gene TRBV6-2 or TRBV6-3 combines with J gene TRBJ1-5; 7 nucleotides align to TRBD1. The length of the CDR3 is 12 residues. The V and J ends lost 1 base and 11 bases, in that order; junction bases with no gene match: 2. CDR1 and CDR2 from the germline V gene are MNHEY and SVGEGT. The DNA for the CDR3 is TGTGCCAGCAGTTACTTAGACAGGGCCCAGCATTTT. It is translated as CASSYLDRAQHF.

This clone was counted a single time. The chain recombines TRBV6-2 or TRBV6-3 with TRBJ1-5; D unresolved. The germline V and J ends were trimmed by 6 bases and 5 bases, with 17 bases remaining between them. Germline CDR1 is MNHEY and CDR2 is SVGEGT. The CDR3 runs 15 residues. CDR3 loop: CASSLPSPVHQPQHF. The CDR3 bases are TGTGCCAGCAGCCTACCGTCTCCGGTCCATCAGCCCCAGCATTTT.

This chain joins TRBV27 and TRBJ1-6; maybe TRBD1 (5 bases). V shed 4 bases and J shed 9 bases, with 22 bases lying between them. Germline CDR1 reads MNHEY; CDR2 reads SMNVEV (reference sequence). CDR3 size: 17 residues. The CDR3 is CASSYNPGRLRSSPLHF. Written as DNA, the CDR3 is TGTGCCAGCAGTTACAACCCGGGGCGATTAAGGAGTTCACCCCTCCACTTT.

The CDR3: CASSPGPLIWNEQFF. CDR3 nucleotides: TGTGCCAGCAGCCCGGGACCTCTAATCTGGAATGAGCAGTTCTTC. This chain links TRBV13 with TRBJ2-1; D may match TRBD1 or TRBD2 (5 bases each). With 5 bases removed from V and 7 bases from J, the gap between germline ends came to 18 bases. In germline, CDR1 is PRHDT, CDR2 FYEKMQ (reference sequence). The CDR3 runs 15 residues.

The rearrangement links TRBV12-3 or TRBV12-4 to TRBJ2-2; D is uncertain. V lost 6 bases, J lost 5 bases, and 10 bases lay in between. This CDR3 spans 13 amino acids. CDR3 sequence: CASSTSRTGELFF. In DNA, the CDR3 is TGTGCCAGCAGCACCTCCAGGACCGGGGAGCTGTTTTTT.

CDR3 bases: TGTGCCAGCAGTCCATCGACGGAATTTGTCTCCTACAATGAGCAGTTCTTC. This translates into CASSPSTEFVSYNEQFF. The chain recombines TRBV6-2 or TRBV6-3 with TRBJ2-1; no firm D call. This CDR3 spans 17 amino acids. Trimming took off 5 bases at V and 0 bases at J, with 17 bases between the two ends. CDR1 and CDR2 from the germline V gene are MNHEY and SVGEGT.

V gene TRBV29-1 combines with J gene TRBJ1-4; 7 bases fit TRBD1. CDR1 is SQVTM, CDR2 ANQGSEA, per germline. The CDR3 consists of 14 residues. Losses at the gene ends were 5 bases for V and 4 bases for J; bases not matched to a gene: 7. The CDR3 sequence: CSVRQGVFNEKLFF. In DNA form, the CDR3 reads TGCAGCGTTCGGCAGGGGGTTTTTAATGAAAAACTGTTTTTT.

This chain uses TRBV4-1 with TRBJ1-2; D gene unclear. V dropped 3 bases and J dropped 1 base, with 9 bases sitting between them. CDR1 is MGHRA, CDR2 YSYEKL, per germline. The CDR3 is made up of 14 amino acids. CDR3 loop: CASSHLELNYGYTF. CDR3 DNA sequence: TGCGCCAGCAGCCACTTAGAACTTAACTATGGCTACACCTTC.

This chain joins TRBV3-1 (or the pseudogene TRBV3-2) and TRBJ1-1, with D hard to call. Germline V gene lookup returns CDR1 LGHDT and CDR2 YNNKEL (reference sequence). Trimming pared 7 bases from V and 1 base from J, leaving 10 bases between. The CDR3 loop spans 13 amino acids. In DNA form, the CDR3 reads TGTGCCAGCACACCCCGGGGGAACACTGAAGCTTTCTTT. This codes for CASTPRGNTEAFF.

The chain has TRBV3-1 (or the pseudogene TRBV3-2) and TRBJ1-5; D might be TRBD1 (5 bases). This CDR3 is built from 15 residues. V lost 1 base, J lost 7 bases, and 14 bases lay in between. The germline V gene has CDR1 LGHDT and CDR2 YNNKEL (reference sequence). The CDR3 coding sequence is TGTGCCAGCAGCCAAGTGGCAGGGAAGAACCAGCCCCAGCATTTT. It is translated as CASSQVAGKNQPQHF.

This rearrangement joins TRBV7-9 to TRBJ2-7, with a weak D call TRBD1 (7 bases). The CDR3 is made up of 15 amino acids. Germline loops: CDR1 SEHNR, CDR2 FQNEAQ (reference sequence). V was shortened by 1 base and J by 1 base, with 11 bases between the two germline ends. The CDR3 region is CASSLGGTASYEQYF. As DNA, the CDR3 is TGTGCCAGCAGCTTAGGCGGGACAGCGTCCTACGAGCAGTACTTC.

This chain connects TRBV5-4 to TRBJ2-1; TRBD1 agrees at 11 bases. CDR3 size: 15 residues. Germline V lookup: CDR1 SGHNT, CDR2 YYREEE (reference sequence). The trim removed 4 bases at V and 6 bases at J, leaving 6 bases unmatched. The CDR3 spells CASSPSGTGGNEQFF. The CDR3 region has the DNA TGTGCCAGCAGCCCTTCGGGGACAGGGGGCAATGAGCAGTTCTTC.

CDR3 DNA: TGCAGCGCCTGGGACGTTCGTGGCTACACCTTC. Translation: CSAWDVRGYTF. V is TRBV29-1 and J is TRBJ1-2; possible D gene TRBD1, 5 bases. Per germline, CDR1 SQVTM and CDR2 ANQGSEA. The V end was cut by 7 bases, the J end by 7 bases, with 13 bases between. The CDR3 extends over 11 amino acids.

This chain links TRBV6-5 with TRBJ1-2; D gene ambiguous. This CDR3 contains 15 residues. In germline, CDR1 is MNHEY, CDR2 SVGAGI. Trimming removed 0 bases at V and 2 bases at J, with 10 bases between. This CDR3 reads CASSYSARLNYGYTF. CDR3 coding DNA: TGTGCCAGCAGTTACTCAGCGCGGCTAAACTATGGCTACACCTTC.

This clone was seen a single time. The V and J genes are TRBV30 and TRBJ2-1; TRBD2 matches at 10 bases. The CDR3 runs to 16 residues. The V gene end was trimmed by 0 bases and the J gene end by 6 bases; junction bases not matched to a gene: 8. Germline V CDR1 and CDR2: GTSNPN, SVGIG (reference sequence). For the CDR3, the DNA is TGTGCCTGGAGTGTACACCCTAGCGGGAGTGGCAATGAGCAGTTCTTC. It translates to CAWSVHPSGSGNEQFF.

The V call is TRBV3-1 (or the pseudogene TRBV3-2), the J call TRBJ1-5, with a tentative D call TRBD1 (5 bases). The CDR3 loop spans 18 amino acids. Trimming removed 1 base from V and 5 bases from J, with 21 bases in between. The germline CDR1 and CDR2 sequences are LGHDT and YNNKEL (reference sequence). The CDR3: CASSQGGSTWEGYQPQHF. The CDR3 coding sequence is TGTGCCAGCAGCCAAGGGGGGTCCACGTGGGAGGGGTATCAGCCCCAGCATTTT.

The chain employs TRBV6-4 and TRBJ2-3; TRBD1 agrees at 11 bases. V was pared by 3 bases and J by 8 bases, with 4 bases of the junction left unmatched. Germline V gives CDR1 MRHNA, CDR2 SNTAGT. This CDR3 contains 14 residues. CDR3 in amino acids: CASSEGQGAGTQYF. CDR3 nucleotides: TGTGCCAGCAGTGAAGGACAGGGGGCAGGTACGCAGTATTTT.

The chain has TRBV19 and TRBJ2-1; 7 bases are a match to TRBD1. Germline CDR1 and CDR2: LNHDA and SQIVND (reference sequence). Unmatched junction bases numbered 6, after V lost 7 bases and J lost 0 bases. The CDR3 totals 15 residues. CDR3 amino acids: CASTRDSSSYNEQFF. The CDR3 DNA reads TGTGCCAGTACCAGGGACAGTAGCTCCTACAATGAGCAGTTCTTC. Together with reference TRBV19 and TRBJ2-1, the CDR3 gives the full variable domain: DGGITQSPKYLFRKEGQNVTLSCEQNLNHDAMYWYRQDPGQGLRLIYYSQIVNDFQKGDIAEGYSVSREKKESFPLTVTSAQKNPTAFYLCASTRDSSSYNEQFFGPGTRLTVL.

The rearrangement joins TRBV3-1 (or the pseudogene TRBV3-2) to TRBJ2-1; 11 positions agree with TRBD2. This CDR3 has 14 amino acids. Looked up from germline, CDR1 is LGHDT and CDR2 is YNNKEL (reference sequence). The V segment lost 8 bases and the J segment 7 bases; nucleotides outside the gene matches: 7. In DNA form, the CDR3 reads TGTGCCAGCTCAAGGGCTAGCGGGGGGAATGAGCAGTTCTTC. Translation: CASSRASGGNEQFF.

A remark on this clone: Its ends do not fully match the called genes, so a read error is possible. This chain uses TRBV2 with TRBJ1-6; possible D gene TRBD1, 6 bases. The CDR3 has 11 amino acids. Germline V lookup: CDR1 SNHLY, CDR2 FYNNEI. CDR3 bases: TGTGCCAGCAGTGGCTCCGGGACAACGTACTTT. Translated, it gives CASSGSGTTYF.

The gene calls are TRBV2 and TRBJ2-5; D could derive from TRBD1 or TRBD2 (5 bases each). This CDR3 region has 14 residues. The ends were cut back, 5 bases at V and 1 base at J, with 11 bases in the middle. The germline gives CDR1 SNHLY, CDR2 FYNNEI. CDR3 sequence reads: CASSKGPLQETQYF. In DNA, the CDR3 is TGTGCCAGCAGTAAGGGACCCCTCCAAGAGACCCAGTACTTC.

This clone is a singleton in its sample. This chain connects TRBV5-4 to TRBJ2-5; TRBD1 agrees at 9 bases. The CDR3 length is 14 residues. V shed 4 bases, J shed 4 bases, and the junction held 5 bases outside the gene matches. Looked up from germline, CDR1 is SGHNT and CDR2 is YYREEE (reference sequence). The CDR3 spells CASSTGQGRETQYF. The CDR3 coding sequence is TGTGCCAGCAGCACGGGACAGGGTAGAGAGACCCAGTACTTC.

This chain joins TRBV7-2 and TRBJ2-2, with a weak D call TRBD1 (6 bases). Germline V CDR1 and CDR2: SGHTA, FQGNSA. The ends were cut back, 5 bases at V and 4 bases at J, with 8 bases in the middle. The CDR3 extends over 13 amino acids. In DNA form, the CDR3 reads TGTGCCAGCAGCCCACAGGGCACCGGGGAGCTGTTTTTT. Its protein product is CASSPQGTGELFF.

A single count supports this clone. The rearrangement uses TRBV9 and TRBJ2-7, with TRBD1 matching over 7 bases. The V and J ends lost 2 bases and 2 bases, in that order; junction bases with no gene match: 7. Germline-derived CDR1 and CDR2 are SGDLS and YYNGEE. The CDR3 contains 15 residues. The CDR3 DNA reads TGTGCCAGCAGCGTCGGGACAGTTCAGACCTACGAGCAGTACTTC. Protein sequence: CASSVGTVQTYEQYF.